This entry concerns a single T cell receptor (beta chain). What it binds is unknown. The primer mix had 60 Vbeta and 13 Jbeta primers. The data were produced by immunoSEQ multiplex PCR, yet TCRdb's version contains in-frame clones alone and is incomplete. The sample has over 75,000 clones, about 72% seen once. These data belong to a study of cytomegalovirus exposure and HLA in healthy donors. Notes on the study in general: Later analysis suggested most CMV-associated TCR beta chains were HLA-restricted.

The sample was PBMCs. The clonotype comes from a man in his thirties or forties in good health and CMV-seronegative.

CDR3 bases: TGTGCCAGCAGCCAAGAACAGGGTGCCTTTGGCTCCTACGAGCAGTACTTC. Protein: CASSQEQGAFGSYEQYF. V gene TRBV4-2 combines with J gene TRBJ2-7; maybe TRBD1 (6 bases). V was clipped by 0 bases and J by 0 bases, with 15 bases between them. Germline CDR1 and CDR2: LGHNA and YNFKEQ. CDR3 length: 17 amino acids.